The clone carrying this TCR beta chain showed up just once. Trimming left V 6 bases short and J 3 bases short, with 12 bases between. Germline loops: CDR1 SGHDT, CDR2 YYEEEE. The CDR3 spans 13 residues. In the original processing: Reference gene primers were amplified, and this amplification served to estimate nucleated cell counts. Repertoires were generated with immunoSEQ multiplex PCR, while TCRdb's copy carries only in-frame clones and drops some. D and trimming were read from the DNA, whereas the V and J calls and clone size are those reported in that table. The sample holds 65,000 to 90,000 clones, roughly 87% seen once. The data were taken from a study of blood T cell repertoires in COVID-19.

The sequence was obtained from a man at least 80 years old with acute or convalescent COVID-19. The chain employs TRBV5-6 and TRBJ1-2; tentative D call: TRBD1 (6 bases). Sequenced: peripheral blood. In DNA, the CDR3 is TGTGCCAGCACCATGGACAGTTACTATGGCTACACCTTC. Translation gives CASTMDSYYGYTF.